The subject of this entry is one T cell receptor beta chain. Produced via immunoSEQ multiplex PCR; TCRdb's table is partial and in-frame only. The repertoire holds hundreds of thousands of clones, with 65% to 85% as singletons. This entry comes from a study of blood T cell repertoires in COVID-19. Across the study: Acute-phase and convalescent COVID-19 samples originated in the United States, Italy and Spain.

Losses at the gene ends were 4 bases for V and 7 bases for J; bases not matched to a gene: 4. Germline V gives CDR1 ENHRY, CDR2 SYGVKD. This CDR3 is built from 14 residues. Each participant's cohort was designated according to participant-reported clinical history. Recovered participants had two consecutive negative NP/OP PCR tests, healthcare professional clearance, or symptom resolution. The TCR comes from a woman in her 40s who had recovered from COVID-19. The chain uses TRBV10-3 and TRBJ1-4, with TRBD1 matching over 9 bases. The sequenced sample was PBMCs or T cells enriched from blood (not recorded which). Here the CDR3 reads CAISATGGGEKLFF. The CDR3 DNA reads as TGTGCCATCAGTGCCACAGGGGGCGGTGAAAAACTGTTTTTT.